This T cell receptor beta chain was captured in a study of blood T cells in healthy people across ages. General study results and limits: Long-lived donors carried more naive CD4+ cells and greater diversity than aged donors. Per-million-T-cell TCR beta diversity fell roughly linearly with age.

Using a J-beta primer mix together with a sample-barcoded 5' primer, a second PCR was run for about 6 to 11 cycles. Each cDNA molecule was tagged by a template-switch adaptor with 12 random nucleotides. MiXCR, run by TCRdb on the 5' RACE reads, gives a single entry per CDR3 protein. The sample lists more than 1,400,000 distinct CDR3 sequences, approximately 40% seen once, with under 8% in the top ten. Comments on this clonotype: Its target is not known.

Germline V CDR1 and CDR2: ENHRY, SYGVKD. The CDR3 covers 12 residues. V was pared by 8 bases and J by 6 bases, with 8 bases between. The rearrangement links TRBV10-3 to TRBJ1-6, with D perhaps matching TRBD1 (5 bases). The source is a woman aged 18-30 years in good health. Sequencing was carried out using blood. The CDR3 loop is CAIRGLNSPLHF. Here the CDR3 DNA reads TGTGCCATCCGGGGCCTTAATTCACCCCTCCACTTT.